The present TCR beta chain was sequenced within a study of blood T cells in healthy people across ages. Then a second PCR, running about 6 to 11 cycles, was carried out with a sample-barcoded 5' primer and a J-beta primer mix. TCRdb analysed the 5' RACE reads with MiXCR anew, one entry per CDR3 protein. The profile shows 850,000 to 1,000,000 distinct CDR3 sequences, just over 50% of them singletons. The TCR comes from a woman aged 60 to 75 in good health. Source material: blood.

CDR3 coding DNA: TGTGCCAGCAGCATAACTAGCGGGAGTGACATTCAGTACTTC. Protein: CASSITSGSDIQYF. V and J are TRBV7-2 and TRBJ2-4; 11 bases agree with TRBD2. V lost 5 bases to trimming and J lost 8 bases; unmatched junction nucleotides: 5. In germline, CDR1 is SGHTA, CDR2 FQGNSA. There are 14 residues in the CDR3.